Below, 20 T cell receptor beta chains from the same sample are listed, as sequenced in a study of CD8+CD57+ T cells in acquired aplastic anemia. It was genomic DNA that served as the template for profiling TCR beta VDJ and CDR3. TCRdb re-called the reads with MiXCR, one entry per CDR3 protein. The sample yields about 130,000 distinct CDR3 sequences, around 48% seen once. Sequenced: sorted CD4+, CD8+, or CD8+CD57+ T cells (not recorded which) from PBMCs. The receptor set was obtained from a human donor in good health, serving as a control.

Remarks on this clonotype: Possible read error: a much larger clone is one base away. The V and J genes are TRBV12-3 or TRBV12-4 and TRBJ2-7, with TRBD1 matching over 10 bases. The DNA end is a closer match to TRBJ2-1, so the J assignment may be wrong. This CDR3 region has 14 residues. The CDR3 sequence is CASSYAGQGTGQFF. CDR3 sequence (DNA): TGTGCCAGCAGTTACGCGGGACAGGGGACTGGGCAGTTCTTC.

This clonotype was seen a few times. The chain recombines TRBV10-2 with TRBJ2-2, with TRBD2 matching over 13 bases. CDR1 and CDR2 from the germline V gene are WSHSY and SAAADI. This CDR3 spans 16 amino acids. Trimming took 7 bases from V and 3 from J; bases not matched to a gene: 5. In nucleotides, the CDR3 is TGCGCCAGCACCCTAGGACTAGCGGGGGACACCGGGGAGCTGTTTTTT. Translating it yields CASTLGLAGDTGELFF.

The J gene is TRBJ2-7, the V gene TRBV7-9; D gene ambiguous. Between the trimmed V and J ends, which lost 7 bases and 2 bases, there was a span of 12 bases. CDR1 SEHNR and CDR2 FQNEAQ come from the germline V gene (reference sequence). CDR3 length: 13 amino acids. DNA of the CDR3: TGTGCCAGCACGAATGCAAAGGCCTACGAGCAGTACTTC. It yields the protein CASTNAKAYEQYF.

This clonotype was recorded many times. V usage is TRBV4-1 and J usage is TRBJ1-1; D not certain. Germline loops: CDR1 MGHRA, CDR2 YSYEKL. The ends were cut back, 3 bases at V and 0 bases at J, with 5 bases in the middle. This CDR3 has 13 amino acids. CDR3 coding DNA: TGCGCCAGCAGCCACCGAATGAACACTGAAGCTTTCTTT. It yields the protein CASSHRMNTEAFF.

This clonotype was found once. This chain links TRBV7-8 with TRBJ2-3; D ambiguous. V was shortened by 0 bases and J by 6 bases, with 7 bases between the two germline ends. Germline V gene sequence: CDR1 SGHVS, CDR2 FQNEAQ. The CDR3 runs 13 residues. The CDR3 nucleotides are TGTGCCAGCAGCTTAGCCCTACAGGATACGCAGTATTTT. This gives the protein CASSLALQDTQYF.

This clonotype was detected ten times or more. The chain joins TRBV3-1 to TRBJ2-1; TRBD2 is a possible D gene (6 bases). Trimming removed 2 bases from V and 4 bases from J, with 15 bases in between. CDR1 is LGHDT, CDR2 YNNKEL, per germline (reference sequence). CDR3 length: 16 amino acids. The CDR3 reads CASSQFVGGSYNEQFF. The CDR3 region has the DNA TGTGCCAGCAGCCAATTTGTGGGGGGTTCTTACAATGAGCAGTTCTTC.

This sequence joins TRBV19 and TRBJ2-7; 8 bases are a match to TRBD1. CDR3 length equals 15 residues. The trim removed 3 bases at V and 3 bases at J, leaving 7 bases unmatched. Germline V lookup: CDR1 LNHDA, CDR2 SQIVND (reference sequence). The CDR3, as DNA: TGTGCCAGTAGTATCACCTCAGGGGGCGTCTACGAGCAGTACTTC. Amino acids: CASSITSGGVYEQYF.

The CDR3 sequence is CASSGLAGARGEQFF. As DNA, the CDR3 is TGTGCCAGCAGCGGGCTAGCGGGGGCTCGGGGGGAGCAGTTCTTC. The chain uses TRBV9 and TRBJ2-1; 10 positions agree with TRBD2. CDR1 is SGDLS, CDR2 YYNGEE, per germline. With V trimmed by 3 bases and J by 10 bases, 10 bases remained unmatched. The CDR3 has 15 amino acids.

This clonotype has a handful of counts. The chain links TRBV30 to TRBJ1-1; D call uncertain. V was cut by 3 bases and J by 4 bases, with 12 bases left in between. This CDR3 spans 13 amino acids. Germline values: CDR1 GTSNPN, CDR2 SVGIG (reference sequence). The CDR3 nucleotides are TGTGCCTGGAGCACCTGGGCAGGCACTGAAGCTTTCTTT. Translated, it gives CAWSTWAGTEAFF.

The chain employs TRBV15 and TRBJ2-1; no reliable D call. The CDR3 loop spans 15 amino acids. V dropped 0 bases and J dropped 1 base, with 7 bases sitting between them. CDR1 and CDR2 from the germline V gene are LNHNV and YYDKDF (reference sequence). The CDR3 loop is CATSRDPSSYNEQFF. The CDR3 nucleotides read TGTGCCACCAGCAGAGACCCCTCGTCCTACAATGAGCAGTTCTTC.

The chain recombines TRBV2 with TRBJ2-6; no reliable D call. Germline assignment: CDR1 SNHLY and CDR2 FYNNEI. The length of the CDR3 is 11 residues. With 6 bases removed from V and 15 bases from J, the gap between germline ends came to 12 bases. The chain's CDR3 is CASRPEAGLTF. The CDR3 DNA reads TGTGCCAGCAGGCCTGAGGCAGGCCTGACTTTC.

The J gene is TRBJ2-7, the V gene TRBV20-1; no reliable D call. Deletions cut 1 base from V and 2 bases from J, with 12 bases between. From germline, CDR1 is DFQATT and CDR2 SNEGSKA (reference sequence). The CDR3 is made up of 14 amino acids. The DNA for the CDR3 is TGCAGTGCTAGAGGGCTAGACCCAACCTACGAGCAGTACTTC. Its translation is CSARGLDPTYEQYF.

This clonotype was detected many times. Compared with germline, one end of the junction differs, possibly owing to a read error. V usage is TRBV30 and J usage is TRBJ1-5; D not certain. This CDR3 region has 12 residues. The germline V gene has CDR1 GTSNPN and CDR2 SVGIG (reference sequence). The CDR3 bases are TGTGCCTGGAGCCCGCGAGGTCAGGCCCAGCATTTT. This codes for CAWSPRGQAQHF.

The genes are TRBV5-6 and TRBJ1-4; D may be TRBD1 (6 bases). V was clipped by 4 bases and J by 5 bases, with 15 bases between them. The CDR3 spans 15 residues. CDR1 is SGHDT and CDR2 is YYEEEE in the germline V gene. In nucleotides, the CDR3 is TGTGCCAGCAGCCCACCAGGGGCCGACAATGAAAAACTGTTTTTT. Protein sequence: CASSPPGADNEKLFF.

This clonotype occurred a few times. The chain employs TRBV29-1 and TRBJ1-2; 8 bases fit TRBD1. There are 13 residues in the CDR3. V lost 0 bases and J lost 6; bases outside the gene matches: 3. The germline CDR1 and CDR2 sequences are SQVTM and ANQGSEA. The CDR3 loop is CSVEEQGGNGYTF. The CDR3 nucleotides are TGCAGCGTTGAAGAACAGGGGGGTAATGGCTACACCTTC.

V usage is TRBV9 and J usage is TRBJ1-2; D is unresolved. The germline CDR1 and CDR2 sequences are SGDLS and YYNGEE. Trimming took 0 bases from V and 8 from J, leaving 14 bases between them. CDR3 length: 14 amino acids. Here the CDR3 DNA reads TGTGCCAGCAGCGTAGCCACTGAAGCTGAGGGCTACACCTTC. Amino acid sequence: CASSVATEAEGYTF.

This clonotype was detected many times. The genes are TRBV10-2 and TRBJ2-6; 13 bases map to TRBD2. Looked up from germline, CDR1 is WSHSY and CDR2 is SAAADI. V shed 0 bases and J 1 base; nucleotides not matched to a gene: 3. The CDR3 runs to 19 residues. Written as DNA, the CDR3 is TGCGCCAGCAGTGAGTCGGGACTAGCGGGGACTTCTGGGGCCAACGTCCTGACTTTC. Its protein is CASSESGLAGTSGANVLTF.

The CDR3 sequence: CASSDLGRSGYTF. The CDR3 DNA is TGTGCCAGCAGTGACCTGGGGAGAAGCGGCTACACCTTC. J is TRBJ1-2 and V is TRBV2, with D unclear. Germline CDR1 SNHLY, CDR2 FYNNEI. The length of the CDR3 is 13 residues. V lost 3 bases to trimming and J lost 8 bases, with 13 bases between them.

This clonotype was observed at least ten times. The CDR3 here is CSARVIGTGEYGYTF. CDR3 DNA: TGCAGTGCTAGAGTAATCGGGACAGGGGAATATGGCTACACCTTC. The genes are TRBV20-1 and TRBJ1-2, with 10 bases that match TRBD1. CDR3 length: 15 residues. Germline V lookup: CDR1 DFQATT, CDR2 SNEGSKA (reference sequence). The trim removed 1 base at V and 5 bases at J, leaving 7 bases unmatched.

The V and J genes are TRBV9 and TRBJ1-2; D remains ambiguous. Looked up from germline, CDR1 is SGDLS and CDR2 is YYNGEE. V was shortened by 5 bases and J by 0 bases, with 14 bases between the two germline ends. This CDR3 contains 15 residues. DNA of the CDR3: TGTGCCAGCAGGCCTGGAGACCTAGCTAACTATGGCTACACCTTC. Residues: CASRPGDLANYGYTF.